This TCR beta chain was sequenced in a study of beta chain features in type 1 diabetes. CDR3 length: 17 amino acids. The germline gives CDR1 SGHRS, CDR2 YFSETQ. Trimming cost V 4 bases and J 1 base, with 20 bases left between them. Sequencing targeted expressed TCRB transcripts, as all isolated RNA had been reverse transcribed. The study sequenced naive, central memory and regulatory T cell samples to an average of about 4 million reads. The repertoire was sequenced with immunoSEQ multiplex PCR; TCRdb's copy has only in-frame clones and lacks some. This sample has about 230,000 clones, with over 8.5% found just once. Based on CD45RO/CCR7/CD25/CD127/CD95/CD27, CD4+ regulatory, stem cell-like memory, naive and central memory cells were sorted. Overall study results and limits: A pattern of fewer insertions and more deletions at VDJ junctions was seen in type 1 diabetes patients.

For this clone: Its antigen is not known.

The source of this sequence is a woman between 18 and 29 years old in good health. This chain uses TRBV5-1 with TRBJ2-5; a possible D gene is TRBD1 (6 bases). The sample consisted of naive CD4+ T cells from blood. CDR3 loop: CASSTIPQGSGQETQYF. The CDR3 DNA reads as TGCGCCAGCAGCACCATCCCCCAGGGGTCAGGCCAAGAGACCCAGTACTTC.